Following are 11 T cell receptor beta chains from one sample sequenced in a study of beta chain features in type 1 diabetes. These receptors' antigens are unknown. Findings and limits, study-wide: Shorter TCRB CDR3s, moderately but significantly so, were found in Type 1 diabetes patients in all four CD4+ subsets.

Since all of the isolated RNA was reverse transcribed, expressed TCRB transcripts were what got sequenced. Assay: immunoSEQ multiplex PCR; the TCRdb copy retains only in-frame clones and omits some. Of some 280,000 clones in the sample, 13% to 15% were seen once. Sequenced material: naive CD4+ T cells from blood. The receptor set was obtained from a young man with type 1 diabetes.

The V and J genes are TRBV27 and TRBJ2-4, with 8 bases lining up with TRBD2. The CDR3 runs 15 residues. Germline CDR1 MNHEY, CDR2 SMNVEV (reference sequence). Germline trimming cut 6 bases from V and 3 bases from J; bases unmatched to any gene: 7. For the CDR3, the DNA is TGTGCCAGCAGCCGGCGGGAGGCGAACAAAAACATTCAGTACTTC. This sequence encodes CASSRREANKNIQYF.

The rearrangement uses TRBV9 and TRBJ2-5, with a weak D call TRBD1 (5 bases). The ends were cut back, 3 bases at V and 10 bases at J, with 13 bases in the middle. The CDR3 is made up of 12 amino acids. Germline lookup yields CDR1 SGDLS and CDR2 YYNGEE. The CDR3 DNA sequence: TGTGCCAGCAGCGACAGGTACCAAAACCAGTACTTC. It is translated as CASSDRYQNQYF.

The genes are TRBV2 and TRBJ1-2, with 8 bases aligning to TRBD1. Trimming at V came to 6 bases and at J to 11 bases, leaving 8 bases not matched to a gene. The CDR3 runs to 12 residues. Germline CDR1 and CDR2: SNHLY and FYNNEI. CDR3 amino acids: CASSDRDRLYTF. The CDR3 DNA reads as TGTGCCAGCAGCGACCGGGACAGGTTATACACCTTC. Filled out from reference TRBV2 and TRBJ1-2, the complete variable domain reads EPEVTQTPSHQVTQMGQEVILRCVPISNHLYFYWYRQILGQKVEFLVSFYNNEISEKSEIFDDQFSVERPDGSNFTLKIRSTKLEDSAMYFCASSDRDRLYTFGSGTRLTVV.

This clone has only a few counts. The chain combines TRBV19 with TRBJ2-6, with 8 bases that match TRBD1. The V and J ends lost 6 bases and 0 bases, in that order; junction bases with no gene match: 1. The CDR3 loop spans 15 amino acids. Looked up from germline, CDR1 is LNHDA and CDR2 is SQIVND (reference sequence). CDR3 loop: CASRQGVSGANVLTF. The CDR3 region has the DNA TGTGCCAGTAGACAGGGGGTCTCTGGGGCCAACGTCCTGACTTTC.

This clone was detected only a few times. V gene TRBV6-5 combines with J gene TRBJ2-7; 10 bases agree with TRBD2. The CDR3 covers 15 residues. Germline loops: CDR1 MNHEY, CDR2 SVGAGI. The J segment lost 3 bases and the V segment lost 1 base, leaving 3 bases of the junction unmatched. The CDR3 is CASSYLASGSYEQYF. Written as DNA, the CDR3 is TGTGCCAGCAGTTACTTGGCTAGCGGGAGCTACGAGCAGTACTTC.

This clone was detected only a few times. The genes are TRBV7-9 and TRBJ2-3; possible D gene TRBD2, 6 bases. Germline values: CDR1 SEHNR, CDR2 FQNEAQ (reference sequence). The V gene lost 5 bases and the J gene lost 6 bases, with 12 bases spanning the gap. This CDR3 contains 13 residues. In DNA form, the CDR3 reads TGTGCCAGCAGCCCCCGGGCGGGGGATACGCAGTATTTT. Encoded protein: CASSPRAGDTQYF.

The sample holds a few counts of this clone. The chain carries TRBV4-2 and TRBJ1-2; TRBD1 might be the D (6 bases). There are 13 residues in the CDR3. Deletions cut 8 bases from V and 6 bases from J, with 16 bases between. Germline-derived CDR1 and CDR2 are LGHNA and YNFKEQ. CDR3 sequence reads: CASREGGIDGYTF. CDR3 nucleotides: TGTGCCAGCCGGGAGGGGGGAATAGATGGCTACACCTTC.

In DNA, the CDR3 is TGTGCCAGCAGCTTGGTCCAGAATGAGCAGTTCTTC. As protein: CASSLVQNEQFF. This chain links TRBV5-6 with TRBJ2-1; no firm D call. CDR1 and CDR2 from the germline V gene are SGHDT and YYEEEE. This CDR3 spans 12 amino acids. V was clipped by 0 bases and J by 7 bases, with 5 bases between them.

The chain employs TRBV30 and TRBJ2-1; 7 nucleotides line up with TRBD2. V trimming: 8 bases; J trimming: 6 bases; junction bases outside the gene matches: 19. Germline V gives CDR1 GTSNPN, CDR2 SVGIG (reference sequence). CDR3 length: 16 amino acids. The DNA for the CDR3 is TGTGCCCACTGGACTTCACTAGCGCCGTTTTTCAATGAGCAGTTCTTC. Protein sequence: CAHWTSLAPFFNEQFF.

The genes are TRBV27 and TRBJ1-2, with a tentative D call TRBD1 (5 bases). Germline-derived CDR1 and CDR2 are MNHEY and SMNVEV (reference sequence). V lost 0 bases to trimming and J lost 7 bases, with 12 bases between them. The CDR3 extends over 14 amino acids. The CDR3 DNA sequence: TGTGCCAGCAGTTTATCAGGAAGGGGACTTGGCTACACCTTC. Translating gives CASSLSGRGLGYTF.

The chain employs TRBV6-6 and TRBJ2-1; 9 bases are shared with TRBD2. This CDR3 contains 12 residues. From germline, CDR1 is MNHNY and CDR2 SVGAGI (reference sequence). The trim removed 8 bases at V and 9 bases at J, leaving 5 bases unmatched. The CDR3 is CASCLAGSEQFF. DNA of the CDR3: TGTGCCAGCTGTCTAGCGGGGAGTGAGCAGTTCTTC.